The 20 T cell receptor beta chains presented below share a single source sample, sequenced in a study of lung T cells in sarcoidosis with Löfgren's syndrome. In TCRdb, the reads were re-called with MiXCR into one record per CDR3 protein. The sample has 50,000 to 65,000 distinct CDR3 sequences, around 20% seen once; the top ten hold over 2%. The sequenced sample consisted of CD4+ T cells from PBMCs. The receptors were sampled from a human donor with sarcoidosis (Löfgren's syndrome or another form), or a control subject (not recorded which).

This clonotype was picked up many times. This chain connects TRBV28 to TRBJ2-2, with D possibly being TRBD1 (5 bases). The CDR3 sequence is 17 residues long. The ends were cut back, 3 bases at V and 1 base at J, with 15 bases in the middle. Germline-derived CDR1 and CDR2 are MDHEN and SYDVKM. CDR3 bases: TGTGCCAGCAGTTTCCCCCCCAGGGCAGTGAACACCGGGGAGCTGTTTTTT. Translation gives CASSFPPRAVNTGELFF.

The rearrangement links TRBV19 to TRBJ1-6; D possibly corresponds to TRBD1 (5 bases). CDR3 length equals 14 residues. The germline CDR1 and CDR2 sequences are LNHDA and SQIVND (reference sequence). The V end was cut by 7 bases, the J end by 13 bases, with 20 bases between. CDR3 bases: TGTGCCAGTACCGATAGGGGCGGGCCGCGGCCCCTCCACTTT. Translating gives CASTDRGGPRPLHF.

Remarks on this clonotype: A read error may produce the germline difference seen at one junction end. The chain uses TRBV24-1 and TRBJ2-1, with 12 bases matching TRBD2. This CDR3 is built from 17 residues. CDR1 is KGHDR and CDR2 is SFDVKD in the germline V gene. The CDR3 DNA reads as TGTGCTACCAGTGACCCTAGCGGGGGGGGGCAATACAATGAGCAGTTCTTC. The encoded protein is CATSDPSGGGQYNEQFF.

This clonotype appeared many times. The CDR3 coding sequence is TGTGCCAGCAGTCGCGGAGTAGCGGGCGCCCGGGAGCAGTACGTC. It encodes CASSRGVAGAREQYV. The J gene is TRBJ2-7, the V gene TRBV6-1; 7 bases fit TRBD2. CDR1 and CDR2 from the germline V gene are MNHNS and SASEGT. There are 15 residues in the CDR3. The V gene end was trimmed by 5 bases and the J gene end by 7 bases; junction bases not matched to a gene: 14.

This clonotype was found many times. This sequence joins TRBV6-1 and TRBJ1-5; 7 bases align to TRBD1. Trimming removed 7 bases from V and 3 bases from J; junction bases left unmatched: 12. Germline V gene lookup returns CDR1 MNHNS and CDR2 SASEGT. The CDR3 sequence is 16 residues long. Written as DNA, the CDR3 is TGTGCCAGCAAAGTCAGTAGGACAGGATTCAATCAGCCCCAGCATTTT. This codes for CASKVSRTGFNQPQHF.

This clonotype has ten or more counts. The rearrangement links TRBV28 to TRBJ2-7; tentative D call: TRBD2 (6 bases). Germline lookup yields CDR1 MDHEN and CDR2 SYDVKM. The CDR3 contains 15 residues. V shed 5 bases and J shed 6 bases, with 20 bases lying between them. The CDR3 DNA is TGTGCCAGCAGTCCCCCAGGCGGGATGCCCCGCGAGCAGTACTTC. It yields the protein CASSPPGGMPREQYF.

The V gene is TRBV20-1, the J gene TRBJ2-1; 11 positions agree with TRBD2. Germline V gene sequence: CDR1 DFQATT, CDR2 SNEGSKA (reference sequence). The CDR3 has 15 residues. Trimming took 6 bases from V and 4 from J; bases not matched to a gene: 8. The CDR3 DNA reads TGCAGTGCCACGGCTAGCGGGAGGATATACAATGAGCAGTTCTTC. Translation gives CSATASGRIYNEQFF.

This clonotype was counted between two and nine times. The chain has TRBV10-2 and TRBJ1-6; a possible D gene is TRBD1 (5 bases). Trimming shortened V by 8 bases and J by 4 bases, and 6 bases separated the two germline ends. From germline, CDR1 is WSHSY and CDR2 SAAADI. The CDR3 extends over 12 amino acids. The CDR3 DNA is TGCGCCAGCCGACAGTATAATTCACCCCTCCACTTT. This gives the protein CASRQYNSPLHF.

In its sample, this clonotype was seen many times. The rearrangement uses TRBV6-1 and TRBJ1-1; D may be TRBD1 (5 bases). Trimming stripped 8 bases from V and 4 bases from J, with 14 bases between. The CDR3 spans 13 residues. The V gene's germline CDR1 is MNHNS and CDR2 SASEGT. The CDR3 spells CASRPPGATEAFF. As DNA, the CDR3 is TGTGCCAGCCGCCCGCCTGGGGCCACTGAAGCTTTCTTT.

The rearrangement links TRBV19 to TRBJ2-1, with 7 bases fitting TRBD2. J was trimmed by 5 bases and V by 5 bases; bases with no gene match: 12. The CDR3 sequence is 16 residues long. Germline lookup yields CDR1 LNHDA and CDR2 SQIVND (reference sequence). This chain's CDR3 is CASSSRWLAANNEQFF. CDR3 in DNA: TGTGCCAGTAGTTCTAGGTGGCTAGCGGCGAACAATGAGCAGTTCTTC.

A few counts support this clonotype. The chain is built from TRBV19 and TRBJ2-7; TRBD2 matches 10 bases. V lost 5 bases and J lost 5; bases outside the gene matches: 9. CDR1 LNHDA and CDR2 SQIVND come from the germline V gene (reference sequence). This CDR3 region has 15 residues. The CDR3 nucleotides read TGTGCCAGTAGTCGACAGCCCAGCGGGAGGGACGAGCAGTACTTC. Translating gives CASSRQPSGRDEQYF.

This clonotype was recorded at least ten times. The chain is built from TRBV19 and TRBJ1-5; D is unclear. The CDR3 consists of 14 residues. Trimming pared 5 bases from V and 9 bases from J, leaving 17 bases between. Germline V gives CDR1 LNHDA, CDR2 SQIVND (reference sequence). CDR3 amino acids: CASSLAGHRRPQHF. As DNA, the CDR3 is TGTGCCAGTAGTCTGGCGGGCCATCGTAGGCCCCAGCATTTT.

About this clonotype: This may be a read error, as it is one base from a much larger clone. This rearrangement joins TRBV6-1 to TRBJ1-2; no clear D. This CDR3 has 14 residues. CDR1 is MNHNS, CDR2 SASEGT, per germline. The CDR3 loop reads CASRPSWSMYAYTF. In nucleotides, the CDR3 is TGTGCCTCTCGCCCGTCATGGTCGATGTATGCCTACACCTTC.

A few counts support this clonotype. J is TRBJ2-3 and V is TRBV5-1; 11 bases map to TRBD2. The CDR3 totals 15 residues. CDR1 and CDR2 (germline): SGHRS, YFSETQ. J gave up 2 bases and V 4 bases, and 3 bases lay outside the gene matches. The CDR3 loop is CASSQTSGDTDTQYF. In DNA, the CDR3 is TGCGCCAGCAGCCAGACTAGCGGGGACACAGATACGCAGTATTTT.

The table lists this clonotype with many counts. J is TRBJ2-7 and V is TRBV28; TRBD1 might be the D (6 bases). This CDR3 region has 16 residues. Germline CDR1 MDHEN, CDR2 SYDVKM. Deletions cut 5 bases from V and 6 bases from J, with 23 bases between. CDR3 in DNA: TGTGCCAGCAGTCCTAGGTTTAACCGAGGGGGTTTCGAGCAGTACTTC. Translation: CASSPRFNRGGFEQYF.

This clonotype turned up a few times. The V and J genes are TRBV3-1 and TRBJ2-5; no clear D. V lost 4 bases and J 0 bases, leaving 15 bases between the germline ends. The CDR3 is made up of 16 amino acids. Looked up from germline, CDR1 is LGHDT and CDR2 is YNNKEL (reference sequence). The CDR3 spells CASSLPTTQYQETQYF. The DNA for the CDR3 is TGTGCCAGCAGCCTGCCAACGACACAGTACCAAGAGACCCAGTACTTC.

This clonotype appeared many times. The genes are TRBV29-1 and TRBJ2-1; D call uncertain. Germline-derived CDR1 and CDR2 are SQVTM and ANQGSEA. The V and J ends lost 3 bases and 7 bases respectively, with 13 bases between them. The CDR3 runs to 13 residues. The CDR3 coding sequence is TGCAGCGTTGAGGTGTGGAGTAAGAATGAGCAGTTCTTC. Its translation: CSVEVWSKNEQFF.

Points on this clonotype: With a much larger clone just one base away, this may be a read error. This chain joins TRBV28 and TRBJ2-7; D is perhaps TRBD2 (7 bases). CDR3 size: 14 residues. Germline CDR1 is MDHEN and CDR2 is SYDVKM. The CDR3 loop reads CASSLGRGPYDQYV. As DNA, the CDR3 is TGTGCCAGCAGTTTAGGGCGGGGGCCGTACGATCAGTACGTC.

This clonotype was recorded at least ten times. This chain joins TRBV20-1 and TRBJ1-1; D call uncertain. V shed 3 bases and J shed 7 bases, with 6 bases lying between them. The germline gives CDR1 DFQATT, CDR2 SNEGSKA (reference sequence). This CDR3 comprises 10 residues. The CDR3 loop reads CSASSIEAFF. The CDR3 DNA sequence: TGCAGTGCTAGTTCCATTGAAGCTTTCTTT.

This clonotype was detected only a few times. This sequence joins TRBV28 and TRBJ2-2; D may be TRBD1 (5 bases). The V end was cut by 0 bases, the J end by 3 bases, with 20 bases between. CDR3 length equals 19 residues. Germline V gene data show CDR1 as MDHEN and CDR2 as SYDVKM. CDR3 region: CASSLWGLRTLRDTGELFF. The CDR3 DNA reads as TGTGCCAGCAGTTTATGGGGATTGAGGACACTAAGGGACACCGGGGAGCTGTTTTTT.